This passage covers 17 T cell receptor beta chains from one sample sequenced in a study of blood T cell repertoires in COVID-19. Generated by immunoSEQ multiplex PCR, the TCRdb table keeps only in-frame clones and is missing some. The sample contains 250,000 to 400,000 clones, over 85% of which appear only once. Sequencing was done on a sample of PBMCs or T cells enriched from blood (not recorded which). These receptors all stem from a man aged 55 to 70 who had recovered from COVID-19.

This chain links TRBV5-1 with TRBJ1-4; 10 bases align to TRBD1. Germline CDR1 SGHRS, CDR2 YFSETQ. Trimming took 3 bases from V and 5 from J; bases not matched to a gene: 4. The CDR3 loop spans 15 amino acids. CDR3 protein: CASSWGQGLNEKLFF. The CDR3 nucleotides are TGCGCCAGCAGCTGGGGACAGGGGTTAAATGAAAAACTGTTTTTT.

The CDR3 nucleotides are TGCGCCAGCAGCCAGGGGGCCCCCTCCTACGAGCAGTACTTC. This translates into CASSQGAPSYEQYF. The genes are TRBV4-3 and TRBJ2-7, with D possibly matching TRBD1 (6 bases). The germline V and J ends were trimmed by 3 bases and 0 bases, with 9 bases remaining between them. The CDR3 spans 14 residues. The germline V gene has CDR1 LGHNA and CDR2 YSLEER.

In nucleotides, the CDR3 is TGTGCCAGCAGCAGTGGGGGGAAGGGGCCGTTCTTC. Its translation is CASSSGGKGPFF. This chain joins TRBV7-9 and TRBJ2-1; D is possibly TRBD2 (6 bases). This CDR3 region has 12 residues. The V gene lost 5 bases and the J gene lost 15 bases, with 17 bases spanning the gap. The germline CDR1 and CDR2 sequences are SEHNR and FQNEAQ (reference sequence). Filled out from reference TRBV7-9 and TRBJ2-1, the complete variable domain reads DTGVSQNPRHKITKRGQNVTFRCDPISEHNRLYWYRQTLGQGPEFLTYFQNEAQLEKSRLLSDRFSAERPKGSFSTLEIQRTEQGDSAMYLCASSSGGKGPFFGPGTRLTVL.

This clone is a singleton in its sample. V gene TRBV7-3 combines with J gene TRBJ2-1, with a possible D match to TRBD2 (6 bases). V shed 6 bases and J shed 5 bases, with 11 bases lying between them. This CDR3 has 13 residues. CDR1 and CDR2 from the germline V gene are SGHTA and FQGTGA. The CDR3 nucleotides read TGTGCCAGCAGTTTGGGACTCAACAATGAGCAGTTCTTC. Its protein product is CASSLGLNNEQFF.

The CDR3 sequence is CASSVEVAGRVFSGANVLTF. CDR3 sequence (DNA): TGTGCCAGCAGCGTAGAGGTTGCTGGCAGGGTGTTCTCTGGGGCCAACGTCCTGACTTTC. The chain is built from TRBV9 and TRBJ2-6; D possibly corresponds to TRBD1 (5 bases). With 0 bases removed from V and 0 bases from J, the gap between germline ends came to 19 bases. CDR3 size: 20 residues. The V gene's germline CDR1 is SGDLS and CDR2 YYNGEE.

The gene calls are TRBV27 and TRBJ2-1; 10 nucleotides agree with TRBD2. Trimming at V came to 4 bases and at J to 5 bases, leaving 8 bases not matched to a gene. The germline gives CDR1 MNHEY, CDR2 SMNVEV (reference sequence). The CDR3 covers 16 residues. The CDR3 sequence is CASSSQRGLANNEQFF. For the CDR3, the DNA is TGTGCCAGCAGTTCGCAAAGGGGACTAGCGAACAATGAGCAGTTCTTC.

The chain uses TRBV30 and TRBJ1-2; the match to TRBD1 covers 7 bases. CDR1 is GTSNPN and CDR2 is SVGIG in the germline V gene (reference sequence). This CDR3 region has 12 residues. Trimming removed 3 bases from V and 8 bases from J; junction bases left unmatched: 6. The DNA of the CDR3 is TGTGCCTGGAGCGCCCGAGGGGGCGGCTACACCTTC. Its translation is CAWSARGGGYTF. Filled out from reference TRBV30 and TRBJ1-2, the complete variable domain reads SQTIHQWPATLVQPVGSPLSLECTVEGTSNPNLYWYRQAAGRGLQLLFYSVGIGQISSEVPQNLSASRPQDRQFILSSKKLLLSDSGFYLCAWSARGGGYTFGSGTRLTVV.

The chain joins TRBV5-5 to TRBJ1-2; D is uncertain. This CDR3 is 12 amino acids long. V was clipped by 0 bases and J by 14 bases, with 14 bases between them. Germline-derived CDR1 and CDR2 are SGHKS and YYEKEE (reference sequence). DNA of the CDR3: TGTGCCAGCAGCTTGGCCGGCGGGGTTTGGACCTTC. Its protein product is CASSLAGGVWTF.

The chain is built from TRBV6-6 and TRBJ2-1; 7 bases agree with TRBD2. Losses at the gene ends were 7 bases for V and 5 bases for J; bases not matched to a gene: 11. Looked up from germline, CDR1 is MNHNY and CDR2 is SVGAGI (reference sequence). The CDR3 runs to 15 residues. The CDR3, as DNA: TGTGCCAGCACCGCGAGGGAGGGGCAGGACAATGAGCAGTTCTTC. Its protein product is CASTAREGQDNEQFF.

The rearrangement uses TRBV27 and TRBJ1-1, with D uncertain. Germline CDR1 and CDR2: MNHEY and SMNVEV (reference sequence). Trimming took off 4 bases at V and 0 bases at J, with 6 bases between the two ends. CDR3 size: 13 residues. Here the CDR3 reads CASSSLMNTEAFF. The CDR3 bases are TGTGCCAGCAGTTCACTAATGAACACTGAAGCTTTCTTT.

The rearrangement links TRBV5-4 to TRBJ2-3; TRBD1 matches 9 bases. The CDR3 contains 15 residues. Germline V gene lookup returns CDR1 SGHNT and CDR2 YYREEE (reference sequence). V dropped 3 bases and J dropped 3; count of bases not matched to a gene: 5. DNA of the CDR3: TGTGCCAGCAGCTCACCCGGGACAGGGACAGATACGCAGTATTTT. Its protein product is CASSSPGTGTDTQYF.

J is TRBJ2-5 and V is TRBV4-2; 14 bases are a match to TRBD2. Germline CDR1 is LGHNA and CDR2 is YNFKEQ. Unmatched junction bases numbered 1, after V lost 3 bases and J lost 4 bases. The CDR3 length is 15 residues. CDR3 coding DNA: TGTGCCAGCAGCCAGGGACTAGCGGGAGCAGAGACCCAGTACTTC. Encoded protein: CASSQGLAGAETQYF.

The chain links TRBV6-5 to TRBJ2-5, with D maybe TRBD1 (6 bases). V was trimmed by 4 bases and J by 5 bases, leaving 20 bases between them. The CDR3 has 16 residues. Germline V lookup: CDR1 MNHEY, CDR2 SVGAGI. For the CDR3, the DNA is TGTGCCAGCAGTTTATACGTAGGCAGCCAGGGGGAGACCCAGTACTTC. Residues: CASSLYVGSQGETQYF.

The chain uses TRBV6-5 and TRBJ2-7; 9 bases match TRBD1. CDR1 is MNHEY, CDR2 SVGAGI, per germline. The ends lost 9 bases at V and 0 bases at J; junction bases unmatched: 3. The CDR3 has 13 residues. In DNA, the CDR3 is TGTGCCAGTCAGACAGGGGGCTCCTACGAGCAGTACTTC. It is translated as CASQTGGSYEQYF.

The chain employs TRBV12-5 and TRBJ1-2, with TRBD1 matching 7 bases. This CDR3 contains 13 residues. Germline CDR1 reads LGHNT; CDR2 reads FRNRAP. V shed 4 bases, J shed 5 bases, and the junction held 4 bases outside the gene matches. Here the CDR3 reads CASGSGQLYGYTF. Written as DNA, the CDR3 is TGTGCTAGTGGTTCGGGACAGCTATATGGCTACACCTTC.

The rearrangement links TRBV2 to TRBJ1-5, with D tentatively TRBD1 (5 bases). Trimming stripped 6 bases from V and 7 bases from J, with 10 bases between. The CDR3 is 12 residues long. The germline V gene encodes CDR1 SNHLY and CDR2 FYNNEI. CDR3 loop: CASSRVGQPQHF. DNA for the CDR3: TGTGCCAGCAGCAGGGTGGGACAGCCCCAGCATTTT.

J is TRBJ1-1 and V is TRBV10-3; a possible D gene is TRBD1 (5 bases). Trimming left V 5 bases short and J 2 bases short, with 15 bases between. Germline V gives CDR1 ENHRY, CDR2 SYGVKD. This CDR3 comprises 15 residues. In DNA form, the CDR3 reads TGTGCCATCAGTCCAATCCAGGGTTTAAACACTGAAGCTTTCTTT. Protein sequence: CAISPIQGLNTEAFF.